This entry lists 10 T cell receptor beta chains sequenced from one sample in a study of T cell repertoires in cytomegalovirus infection. Each CDR3 protein is one row after TCRdb ran MiXCR on the reads. This table has fewer than 550,000 distinct CDR3 sequences, 10% to 12% appearing once. Sequenced input: PBMCs. Every receptor here comes from a human donor in good health (CMV status not recorded). Some clones in this sample may be carry-over from other donors' samples.

The chain recombines TRBV30 with TRBJ2-3; TRBD2 aligns across 11 bases. V was pared by 5 bases and J by 1 base, with 2 bases of the junction left unmatched. The CDR3 loop spans 14 amino acids. Germline assignment: CDR1 GTSNPN and CDR2 SVGIG (reference sequence). This CDR3 reads CAWGGLAGTDTQYF. The DNA for the CDR3 is TGTGCCTGGGGGGGACTAGCGGGCACAGATACGCAGTATTTT.

Many counts were recorded for this clonotype. The chain combines TRBV10-3 with TRBJ1-5; D is perhaps TRBD1 (5 bases). CDR3 length: 16 amino acids. Germline V gives CDR1 ENHRY, CDR2 SYGVKD. Trimming removed 0 bases from V and 2 bases from J, with 11 bases in between. CDR3 loop: CAISESRRGGNQPQHF. The CDR3 region has the DNA TGTGCCATCAGTGAGTCGAGGCGAGGGGGCAATCAGCCCCAGCATTTT.

This clonotype has at least ten counts. The chain is built from TRBV10-3 and TRBJ2-5; 8 bases are shared with TRBD2. With V trimmed by 2 bases and J by 5 bases, 10 bases remained unmatched. The CDR3 totals 16 residues. In germline, CDR1 is ENHRY, CDR2 SYGVKD. The CDR3 sequence is CAISELQAGERETQYF. The CDR3 nucleotides read TGTGCCATCAGTGAGCTGCAAGCGGGAGAGAGGGAGACCCAGTACTTC.

V gene TRBV5-4 combines with J gene TRBJ2-2, with D perhaps TRBD2 (6 bases). The CDR3 runs to 15 residues. Looked up from germline, CDR1 is SGHNT and CDR2 is YYREEE (reference sequence). Trimming stripped 2 bases from V and 4 bases from J, with 12 bases between. The CDR3 region is CASSLGGLITGELFF. The CDR3 bases are TGTGCCAGCAGCTTAGGAGGGTTGATCACCGGGGAGCTGTTTTTT.

This clonotype was recorded a few times. The V gene is TRBV20-1, the J gene TRBJ1-2; tentatively, D is TRBD1 (6 bases). CDR3 size: 13 residues. V was pared by 6 bases and J by 6 bases, with 17 bases between. The germline gives CDR1 DFQATT, CDR2 SNEGSKA (reference sequence). CDR3 region: CSANKGGKDGYTF. CDR3 coding DNA: TGCAGTGCGAATAAAGGGGGAAAAGATGGCTACACCTTC.

At least ten counts were recorded for this clonotype. The chain carries TRBV7-9 and TRBJ2-1, with TRBD2 matching 15 bases. From germline, CDR1 is SEHNR and CDR2 FQNEAQ (reference sequence). After removal of 6 bases from V and 6 bases from J, the junction contained 9 bases not matched to a gene. This CDR3 comprises 17 residues. The CDR3 protein is CASRPGLAGGRGNEQFF. In DNA, the CDR3 is TGTGCCAGCAGACCGGGACTAGCGGGAGGAAGGGGCAATGAGCAGTTCTTC.

The sample holds many counts of this clonotype. The chain carries TRBV7-2 and TRBJ1-5, with TRBD1 matching over 9 bases. Germline CDR1 reads SGHTA; CDR2 reads FQGNSA. The CDR3 runs 15 residues. V shed 0 bases and J 7 bases; nucleotides not matched to a gene: 4. CDR3 nucleotides: TGTGCCAGCAGCTTAGCCGGGACAGGGAGGCAGCCCCAGCATTTT. As protein: CASSLAGTGRQPQHF.

This clonotype was observed many times. This chain connects TRBV5-1 to TRBJ2-7; possible D gene TRBD2, 6 bases. This CDR3 has 15 amino acids. Germline-derived CDR1 and CDR2 are SGHRS and YFSETQ. Trimming left V 1 base short and J 0 bases short, with 11 bases between. CDR3 amino acids: CASSLRGDRSYEQYF. The CDR3 nucleotides read TGCGCCAGCAGCTTGCGCGGGGATCGCTCCTACGAGCAGTACTTC.

The gene calls are TRBV20-1 and TRBJ2-3; possible D gene TRBD1, 6 bases. The CDR3 covers 15 residues. CDR1 is DFQATT and CDR2 is SNEGSKA in the germline V gene (reference sequence). With 6 bases removed from V and 2 bases from J, the gap between germline ends came to 18 bases. CDR3 nucleotide sequence: TGCAGTGCCCACCGAAGAGGGGGATCCACAGATACGCAGTATTTT. Encoded protein: CSAHRRGGSTDTQYF.

This clonotype has a count of ten or more. The chain has TRBV12-3 or TRBV12-4 and TRBJ2-2, with 13 positions matching TRBD2. Unmatched junction bases numbered 3, after V lost 6 bases and J lost 5 bases. The CDR3 is 15 amino acids. The CDR3 DNA sequence: TGTGCCAGCAGACTAGCGGGGGGGAGGACCGGGGAGCTGTTTTTT. Its protein is CASRLAGGRTGELFF.